The clone carrying this T cell receptor beta chain was counted ten times or more. First-strand cDNA used TRAV- and TRBV-specific primers, covering alpha and beta chains. Over approximately 20 PCR cycles, TCRs were amplified from a constant-region primer and V-primer adapter. TCRdb re-called the reads with MiXCR, one entry per CDR3 protein. The table lists approximately 84,000 distinct CDR3 sequences, over 15% of them singletons. These data are taken from a study of low-dose radiotherapy and immunotherapy resistance in tumors. The wider study: One day prior to radiation and immunotherapy, intravenous cyclophosphamide at 200 mg/m2 was given, repeated every two weeks.

This CDR3 is built from 13 residues. Trimming shortened V by 1 base and J by 9 bases, and 10 bases separated the two germline ends. Germline CDR1 reads SGHTA; CDR2 reads FQGNSA. Time point defined: before trial treatment. This receptor was obtained from a male donor with prostate cancer. This sample comprised PBMCs, obtained before treatment. The chain recombines TRBV7-2 with TRBJ2-1; D might be TRBD1 or TRBD2, each matching 5 bases. The CDR3 loop is CASSLVEGLEQFF. CDR3 bases: TGTGCCAGCAGCTTAGTCGAGGGGCTTGAGCAGTTCTTC.